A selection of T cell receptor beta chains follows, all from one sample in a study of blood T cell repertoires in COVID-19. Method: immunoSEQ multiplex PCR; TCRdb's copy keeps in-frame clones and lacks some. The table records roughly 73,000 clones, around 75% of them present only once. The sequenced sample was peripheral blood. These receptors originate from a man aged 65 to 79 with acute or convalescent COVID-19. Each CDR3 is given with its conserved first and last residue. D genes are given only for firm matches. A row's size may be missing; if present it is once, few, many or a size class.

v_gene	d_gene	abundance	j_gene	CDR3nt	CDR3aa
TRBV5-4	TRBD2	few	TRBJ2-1	TGTGCCAGCAGCTTTGGGGTTCTGAGCGGGAGGCTCGTGGAGCAGTTCTTC	CASSFGVLSGRLVEQFF
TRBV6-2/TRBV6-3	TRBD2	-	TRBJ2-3	TGTGCCAGCAGTTACTCGAGAAAGCGGGGTAGCACAGATACGCAGTATTTT	CASSYSRKRGSTDTQYF
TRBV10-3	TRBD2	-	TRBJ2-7	TGTGCCGTATCACTTGCGGGAGATAGAAACGAGCAGTACTTC	CAVSLAGDRNEQYF
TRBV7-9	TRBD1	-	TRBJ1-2	TGTGCCAGCAGCTTTACTCCGGGACAGAACTATGGCTACACCTTC	CASSFTPGQNYGYTF
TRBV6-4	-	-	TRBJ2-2	TGTGCCAGCAGCGACCAGGAAAACACCGGGGAGCTGTTTTTT	CASSDQENTGELFF
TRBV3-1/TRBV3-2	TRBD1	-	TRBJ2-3	TGTGCCAGCAGCCAAGAGGTAACAGGGGGCACAGATACGCAGTATTTT	CASSQEVTGGTDTQYF
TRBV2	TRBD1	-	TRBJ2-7	TGTGCCAGCAGTGGCGGACAGGGATACGAGCAGTACTTC	CASSGGQGYEQYF
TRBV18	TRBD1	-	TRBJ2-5	TGTGCCAGCTCACCAACAGGGGGCGCGGAGACCCAGTACTTC	CASSPTGGAETQYF
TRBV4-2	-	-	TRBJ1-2	TGTGCCAGCAGCCAAGGCAGCGAAAACTATGGCTACACCTTC	CASSQGSENYGYTF
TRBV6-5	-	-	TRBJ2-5	TGTGCCAGCGGACAGACCCAAGAGACCCAGTACTTC	CASGQTQETQYF
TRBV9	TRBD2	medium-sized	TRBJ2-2	TGTGCCAGCAGCGCCCTTGGCGGGAGTGGGTTCGGGGAGCTGTTTTTT	CASSALGGSGFGELFF
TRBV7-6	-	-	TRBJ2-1	TGTGCCAGCAGCTTAGCGGGAGCCTACAATGAGCAGTTCTTC	CASSLAGAYNEQFF
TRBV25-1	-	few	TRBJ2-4	TGTGCCAGCAGTGAATCCGGGGAAAACATTCAGTACTTC	CASSESGENIQYF
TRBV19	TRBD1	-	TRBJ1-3	TGTGCCAGTAGTACACAGGGGGCCTACTCTGGAAACACCATATATTTT	CASSTQGAYSGNTIYF
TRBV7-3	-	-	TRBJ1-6	TGTGCCAGCAGCTCGCTAGGGGGTAATTCACCCCTCCACTTT	CASSSLGGNSPLHF
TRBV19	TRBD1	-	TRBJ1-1	TGTGCCAGTAGACAGGGGGCACCCACTGAAGCTTTCTTT	CASRQGAPTEAFF
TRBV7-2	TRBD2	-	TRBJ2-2	TGTGCCAGCAGCTTCCAGCGGGGGGGTACCGGGGAGCTGTTTTTT	CASSFQRGGTGELFF
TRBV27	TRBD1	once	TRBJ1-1	TGTGCCAGCAGTGCCGGGACAGGGTTGGGAACACTGGGAGCTTTCTTT	CASSAGTGLGTLGAFF
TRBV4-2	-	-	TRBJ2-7	TGTGCCAGCAGCCAACCGGGACAAAACTACGAGCAGTACTTC	CASSQPGQNYEQYF
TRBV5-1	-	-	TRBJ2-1	TGCGCCAGCAGGTCGGGGATGACCTACAATGAGCAGTTCTTC	CASRSGMTYNEQFF